The 29 T cell receptor beta chains listed next were all sequenced from one sample in a study of shared clonotypes between healthy human individuals. This table comes from immunoSEQ multiplex PCR, and its TCRdb copy is limited to in-frame clones, with some not included. The table has about 510,000 clones, around 79% seen once. The sequencing input was PBMCs. Receptor source: a woman aged 40 to 50 in good health. Some clones in this sample may be carry-over from other donors' samples.

This clone was recorded once. Other DNA sequences in this specimen translate into the identical CDR3. The chain employs TRBV28 and TRBJ1-5; tentatively, D is TRBD1 (6 bases). Per the germline V gene, CDR1 is MDHEN and CDR2 is SYDVKM. Trimming pared 4 bases from V and 0 bases from J, leaving 13 bases between. CDR3 size: 16 residues. In nucleotides, the CDR3 is TGTGCCAGCAGTTCCGGACAGATCTATAGCAATCAGCCCCAGCATTTT. Translating gives CASSSGQIYSNQPQHF.

Here the CDR3 reads CASSPLEWEVISNNEQFF. The CDR3 DNA follows: TGCGCCAGCAGCCCCCTTGAGTGGGAGGTAATAAGTAACAATGAGCAGTTCTTC. V and J are TRBV5-1 and TRBJ2-1; D may be TRBD2 (6 bases). V lost 4 bases to trimming and J lost 5 bases, with 25 bases between them. Germline CDR1 is SGHRS and CDR2 is YFSETQ. This CDR3 region has 18 residues.

V usage is TRBV4-2 and J usage is TRBJ2-7; D gene ambiguous. Between the trimmed V and J ends, which lost 2 bases and 2 bases, there was a span of 13 bases. Germline V gene sequence: CDR1 LGHNA, CDR2 YNFKEQ. The CDR3 runs 15 residues. In DNA, the CDR3 is TGTGCCAGCAGCCAATCACTTGCTGAAGCCTACGAGCAGTACTTC. Its protein product is CASSQSLAEAYEQYF.

This chain links TRBV11-2 with TRBJ2-7; 10 bases fit TRBD2. CDR3 length equals 14 residues. Germline lookup yields CDR1 SGHAT and CDR2 FQNNGV. The ends lost 7 bases at V and 3 bases at J; junction bases unmatched: 6. The CDR3 reads CASTPTSGLYEQYF. The CDR3 DNA is TGTGCCAGCACCCCGACTAGCGGGCTCTACGAGCAGTACTTC.

The rearrangement links TRBV11-2 to TRBJ2-5; TRBD2 matches at 7 bases. Germline V gene lookup returns CDR1 SGHAT and CDR2 FQNNGV. Trimming cost V 5 bases and J 1 base; bases outside gene matches: 4. This CDR3 is 14 amino acids long. CDR3 residues: CASSKTSSQETQYF. The CDR3 DNA follows: TGTGCCAGCAGCAAGACTAGCAGCCAAGAGACCCAGTACTTC.

The chain carries TRBV18 and TRBJ2-5; tentatively, D is TRBD1 or TRBD2 (7 bases each). Trimming left V 4 bases short and J 1 base short, with 16 bases between. Germline-derived CDR1 and CDR2 are KGHSH and LQKENI. This CDR3 is built from 16 residues. Here the CDR3 reads CASSQSSRGGQETQYF. In DNA form, the CDR3 reads TGTGCCAGCTCACAGTCCTCCAGGGGGGGCCAAGAGACCCAGTACTTC. Drawing the rest from reference TRBV18 and TRBJ2-5, the complete variable domain is NAGVMQNPRHLVRRRGQEARLRCSPMKGHSHVYWYRQLPEEGLKFMVYLQKENIIDESGMPKERFSAEFPKEGPSILRIQQVVRGDSAAYFCASSQSSRGGQETQYFGPGTRLLVL.

The V gene is TRBV5-1, the J gene TRBJ2-7; 7 bases are shared with TRBD1. Germline lookup yields CDR1 SGHRS and CDR2 YFSETQ. The CDR3 totals 15 residues. The V and J ends lost 2 bases and 1 base, in that order; junction bases with no gene match: 6. CDR3 region: CASSFGTDASYEQYF. The CDR3 DNA is TGCGCCAGCAGCTTCGGGACAGACGCTTCCTACGAGCAGTACTTC.

This clone was observed a single time. This chain connects TRBV14 to TRBJ2-7; the D is unclear. Trimming cost V 2 bases and J 12 bases, with 14 bases left between them. Looked up from germline, CDR1 is SGHDN and CDR2 is FVKESK. The CDR3 loop spans 12 amino acids. The chain's CDR3 is CASSQYPVPMYF. CDR3 sequence (DNA): TGTGCCAGCAGCCAATATCCCGTGCCCATGTACTTC. Combining the CDR3 with reference TRBV14 and TRBJ2-7 gives the whole variable domain EAGVTQFPSHSVIEKGQTVTLRCDPISGHDNLYWYRRVMGKEIKFLLHFVKESKQDESGMPNNRFLAERTGGTYSTLKVQPAELEDSGVYFCASSQYPVPMYFGPGTRLTVT.

The genes are TRBV11-1 and TRBJ2-2, with TRBD1 identical over 8 bases. The CDR3 consists of 15 residues. The junction had 9 bases not matched to a gene; V was cut back by 8 bases and J by 4 bases. Germline-derived CDR1 and CDR2 are SGHAT and FQDESV (reference sequence). The CDR3 spells CASGPGTGFTGELFF. The CDR3 DNA reads as TGTGCCAGCGGACCCGGGACAGGTTTCACCGGGGAGCTGTTTTTT.

This clone was seen just once. The chain recombines TRBV29-1 with TRBJ1-2, with TRBD1 matching over 8 bases. CDR1 is SQVTM and CDR2 is ANQGSEA in the germline V gene. V trimming: 3 bases; J trimming: 7 bases; junction bases outside the gene matches: 4. The length of the CDR3 is 12 residues. The CDR3 DNA sequence: TGCAGCGTTGACAGGGGGCTCGGTGGCTACACCTTC. Protein product: CSVDRGLGGYTF.

Comments on this clone: Other DNA sequences from this sample encode an identical CDR3 as well. This chain joins TRBV9 and TRBJ1-1, with D perhaps TRBD1 (5 bases). The germline V gene has CDR1 SGDLS and CDR2 YYNGEE. The CDR3 loop spans 13 amino acids. Trimming pared 2 bases from V and 2 bases from J, leaving 7 bases between. CDR3 residues: CASSVQGNTEAFF. The DNA of the CDR3 is TGTGCCAGCAGCGTCCAGGGAAACACTGAAGCTTTCTTT.

Ten or more counts support this clone. The chain couples TRBV6-6 to TRBJ2-2; tentative D call: TRBD1 (6 bases). Germline V gene sequence: CDR1 MNHNY, CDR2 SVGAGI (reference sequence). V lost 10 bases and J 6 bases, leaving 15 bases between the germline ends. This CDR3 comprises 13 residues. CDR3 nucleotide sequence: TGTGCCACCCACAGGGCGGAGGCCGGGGAGCTGTTTTTT. Protein product: CATHRAEAGELFF.

The V and J genes are TRBV7-3 and TRBJ2-6; D not certain. From germline, CDR1 is SGHTA and CDR2 FQGTGA. Trimming shortened V by 5 bases and J by 0 bases, and 11 bases separated the two germline ends. There are 16 residues in the CDR3. The CDR3, as DNA: TGTGCCAGCAGCAGCTACAGCTTCTCTGGGGCCAACGTCCTGACTTTC. Protein: CASSSYSFSGANVLTF.

This clone occurred once. The rearrangement uses TRBV30 and TRBJ2-3; D is unclear. The CDR3 spans 12 residues. The V end was cut by 5 bases, the J end by 6 bases, with 12 bases between. Germline-derived CDR1 and CDR2 are GTSNPN and SVGIG (reference sequence). The CDR3 loop reads CAWGQSVDTQYF. CDR3 in DNA: TGTGCCTGGGGCCAGTCCGTGGATACGCAGTATTTT.

This clone was seen a few times. The V and J genes are TRBV6-4 and TRBJ2-6, with unresolved D. Germline V gene data show CDR1 as MRHNA and CDR2 as SNTAGT. V was shortened by 5 bases and J by 4 bases, with 9 bases between the two germline ends. The CDR3 has 14 amino acids. The CDR3 nucleotides read TGTGCCAGCAGTCCTAATCAGGGGGCCAACGTCCTGACTTTC. Protein: CASSPNQGANVLTF.

V usage is TRBV15 and J usage is TRBJ2-1; D is uncertain. The CDR3 length is 15 residues. CDR1 is LNHNV, CDR2 YYDKDF, per germline (reference sequence). V lost 1 base and J 0 bases, leaving 7 bases between the germline ends. The CDR3 DNA follows: TGTGCCACCAGCAGAGGAGGCTACTCCTACAATGAGCAGTTCTTC. It translates to CATSRGGYSYNEQFF.

This clone occurred many times. The rearrangement uses TRBV10-1 and TRBJ1-3; perhaps TRBD1 as D (5 bases). Trimming removed 8 bases at V and 0 bases at J, with 11 bases between. CDR3 size: 14 residues. Germline V gene lookup returns CDR1 WNHNN and CDR2 SYGVQD (reference sequence). The CDR3 region is CASPGDSSGNTIYF. The CDR3 bases are TGCGCCAGCCCGGGGGATAGCTCTGGAAACACCATATATTTT.

This clone was detected only once. An end of the junction does not agree with germline; a read error may underlie this. The chain couples TRBV7-7 to TRBJ2-5; 7 bases are shared with TRBD1. CDR1 and CDR2 (germline): SSHAT, FNYEAQ (reference sequence). The CDR3 has 17 residues. In DNA, the CDR3 is TGTGCTAGCAGCATGGGGTTTTGGGGGACAGTACAAGAGACCCAGTACTTC. Translating it yields CASSMGFWGTVQETQYF.

The sample holds a few counts of this clone. V gene TRBV18 combines with J gene TRBJ2-7; D is unresolved. Germline V gene data show CDR1 as KGHSH and CDR2 as LQKENI. The CDR3 runs to 13 residues. V was shortened by 3 bases and J by 1 base, with 7 bases between the two germline ends. DNA for the CDR3: TGTGCCAGCTCACCCACCCCGTCCTACGAGCAGTACTTC. Translated, it gives CASSPTPSYEQYF.

The V call is TRBV28, the J call TRBJ2-7; 7 positions match TRBD2. V lost 2 bases and J lost 2; bases outside the gene matches: 12. Germline lookup yields CDR1 MDHEN and CDR2 SYDVKM. This CDR3 contains 17 residues. In DNA form, the CDR3 reads TGTGCCAGCAGTTTACCCCCCCGCTCGGGACTAACCTACGAGCAGTACTTC. Encoded protein: CASSLPPRSGLTYEQYF.

The J gene is TRBJ2-2, the V gene TRBV4-3, with D possibly matching TRBD1 (5 bases). The germline CDR1 and CDR2 sequences are LGHNA and YSLEER. The ends were cut back, 0 bases at V and 1 base at J, with 9 bases in the middle. The CDR3 has 16 residues. CDR3 residues: CASSQEVQGNTGELFF. CDR3 sequence (DNA): TGCGCCAGCAGCCAAGAAGTCCAGGGGAACACCGGGGAGCTGTTTTTT.

The chain has TRBV5-4 and TRBJ1-5, with TRBD1 matching over 9 bases. CDR3 size: 17 residues. Germline CDR1 is SGHNT and CDR2 is YYREEE (reference sequence). V lost 3 bases and J lost 4; bases outside the gene matches: 11. The CDR3 is CASSSTGTGSKNQPQHF. The CDR3 DNA follows: TGTGCCAGCAGCTCCACGGGGACAGGGTCAAAAAATCAGCCCCAGCATTTT.

The chain employs TRBV15 and TRBJ2-3, with 7 bases aligning to TRBD2. Germline assignment: CDR1 LNHNV and CDR2 YYDKDF (reference sequence). V shed 1 base, J shed 2 bases, and the junction held 9 bases outside the gene matches. This CDR3 spans 17 amino acids. The CDR3 is CATSRVKVSGVTDTQYF. The CDR3 nucleotides are TGTGCCACCAGCAGAGTGAAAGTAAGCGGGGTCACAGATACGCAGTATTTT.

The V gene is TRBV7-9, the J gene TRBJ1-4; D is ambiguous. The CDR3 contains 14 residues. Germline V gene lookup returns CDR1 SEHNR and CDR2 FQNEAQ (reference sequence). V lost 1 base and J 8 bases, leaving 11 bases between the germline ends. The CDR3 loop reads CASSLDIRSEKLFF. The CDR3 region has the DNA TGTGCCAGCAGCTTAGATATACGTTCGGAAAAACTGTTTTTT.

The rearrangement links TRBV18 to TRBJ2-1; tentatively, D is TRBD1 (5 bases). Looked up from germline, CDR1 is KGHSH and CDR2 is LQKENI. The V and J ends lost 1 base and 8 bases respectively, with 9 bases between them. The CDR3 has 13 residues. This CDR3 reads CASSPQTGYEQFF. CDR3 coding DNA: TGTGCCAGCTCACCACAAACAGGTTATGAGCAGTTCTTC.

The chain carries TRBV7-2 and TRBJ2-5, with a tentative D call TRBD1 (5 bases). The CDR3 consists of 14 residues. Germline CDR1 SGHTA, CDR2 FQGNSA. Trimming took off 4 bases at V and 5 bases at J, with 14 bases between the two ends. The DNA for the CDR3 is TGTGCCAGCAGCTGGGGCCGCGAATGGGAGACCCAGTACTTC. The encoded protein is CASSWGREWETQYF.

Comments on this clone: One base away lies a much larger clone, so this may be a sequencing read error. The chain combines TRBV7-2 with TRBJ2-2; D is unclear. V lost 1 base to trimming and J lost 4 bases, with 7 bases between them. This CDR3 comprises 14 residues. Germline lookup yields CDR1 SGHTA and CDR2 FQGNSA. The CDR3 spells CASSLEWSTGELFF. The CDR3 DNA reads TGTGCCAGCAGCTTAGAGTGGAGCACCGGGGAGCTGTTTTTT.

The V gene is TRBV14, the J gene TRBJ2-1; D remains unclear. The germline V gene has CDR1 SGHDN and CDR2 FVKESK. This CDR3 has 13 amino acids. Deletions cut 4 bases from V and 10 bases from J, with 14 bases between. CDR3 sequence reads: CASSPRGFGEQFF. In DNA, the CDR3 is TGTGCCAGCAGCCCCCGTGGCTTCGGCGAGCAGTTCTTC.

This clone was counted only a few times. This chain connects TRBV6-1 to TRBJ2-6; 8 nucleotides match TRBD1. After removal of 2 bases from V and 2 bases from J, the junction contained 8 bases not matched to a gene. This CDR3 contains 18 residues. Germline-derived CDR1 and CDR2 are MNHNS and SASEGT. This chain's CDR3 is CASSEWGQAIAGANVLTF. In nucleotides, the CDR3 is TGTGCCAGCAGTGAATGGGGACAGGCTATCGCTGGGGCCAACGTCCTGACTTTC.